This T cell receptor beta chain derives from a study of blood T cell repertoires in COVID-19. Study-wide background: Whether acute or convalescent, the COVID-19 samples came from the United States, Italy and Spain. Nucleic acid was either cDNA or gDNA, and it came from T cells, B-cell-depleted T cells, or PBMCs.

Source study methods: Amplification of reference gene primers provided the estimated nucleated cell counts. Clones were read by immunoSEQ multiplex PCR, and TCRdb kept only the in-frame ones, dropping some. V and J calls and clone size are those listed in that table; D and trimming were worked out from the DNA. The sample records around 260,000 clones, about 89% being singletons. V was cut by 4 bases and J by 2 bases, with 9 bases left in between. Per the germline V gene, CDR1 is MDHEN and CDR2 is SYDVKM. This CDR3 is built from 13 residues. This clone was recorded once. The TCR comes from a man aged 25-45 years with acute or convalescent COVID-19. The J gene is TRBJ2-7, the V gene TRBV28; possibly TRBD2 for D (5 bases). Material: peripheral blood. CDR3 sequence: CASSWGVPYEQYF. The CDR3 DNA reads TGTGCCAGCAGTTGGGGAGTCCCCTACGAGCAGTACTTC.